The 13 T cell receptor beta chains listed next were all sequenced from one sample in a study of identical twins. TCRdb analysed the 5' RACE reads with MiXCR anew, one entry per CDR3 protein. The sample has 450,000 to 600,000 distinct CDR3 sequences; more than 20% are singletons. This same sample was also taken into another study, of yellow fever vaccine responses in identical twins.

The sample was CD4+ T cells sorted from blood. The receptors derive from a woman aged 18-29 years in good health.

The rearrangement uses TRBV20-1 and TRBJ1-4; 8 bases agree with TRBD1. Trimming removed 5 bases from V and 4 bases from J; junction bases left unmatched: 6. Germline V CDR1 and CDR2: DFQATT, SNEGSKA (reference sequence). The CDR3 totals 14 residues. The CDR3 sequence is CSARGTGYNEKLFF. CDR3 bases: TGCAGTGCTCGGGGGACAGGTTATAATGAAAAACTGTTTTTT.

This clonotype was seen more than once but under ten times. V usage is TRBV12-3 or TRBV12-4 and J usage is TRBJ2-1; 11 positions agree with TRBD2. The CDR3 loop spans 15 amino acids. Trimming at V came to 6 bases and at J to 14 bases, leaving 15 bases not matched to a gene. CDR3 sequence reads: CASSPLPGTSGGEFF. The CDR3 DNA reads TGTGCCAGCAGCCCTCTCCCCGGGACTAGCGGAGGAGAGTTCTTC.

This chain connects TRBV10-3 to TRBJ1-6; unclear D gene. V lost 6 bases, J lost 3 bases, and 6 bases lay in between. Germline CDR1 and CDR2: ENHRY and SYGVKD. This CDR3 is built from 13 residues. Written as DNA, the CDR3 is TGTGCCATCAGCGAACTCTATAATTCACCCCTCCACTTT. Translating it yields CAISELYNSPLHF.

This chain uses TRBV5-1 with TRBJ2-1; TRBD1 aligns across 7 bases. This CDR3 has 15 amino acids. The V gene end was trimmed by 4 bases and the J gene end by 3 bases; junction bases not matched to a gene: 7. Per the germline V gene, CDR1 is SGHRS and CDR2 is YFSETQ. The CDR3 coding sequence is TGCGCCAGCAGCCTACACAGGGACAGCTACAATGAGCAGTTCTTC. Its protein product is CASSLHRDSYNEQFF. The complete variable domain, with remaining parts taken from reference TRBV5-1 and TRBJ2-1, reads KAGVTQTPRYLIKTRGQQVTLSCSPISGHRSVSWYQQTPGQGLQFLFEYFSETQRNKGNFPGRFSGRQFSNSRSEMNVSTLELGDSALYLCASSLHRDSYNEQFFGPGTRLTVL.

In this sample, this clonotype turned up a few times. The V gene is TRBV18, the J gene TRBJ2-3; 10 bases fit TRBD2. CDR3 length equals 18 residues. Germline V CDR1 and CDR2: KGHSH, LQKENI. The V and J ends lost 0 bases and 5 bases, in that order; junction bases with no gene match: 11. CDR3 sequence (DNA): TGTGCCAGCTCACCACCGGGCGGGCTAGCGGGAGCTGAAGATACGCAGTATTTT. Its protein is CASSPPGGLAGAEDTQYF.

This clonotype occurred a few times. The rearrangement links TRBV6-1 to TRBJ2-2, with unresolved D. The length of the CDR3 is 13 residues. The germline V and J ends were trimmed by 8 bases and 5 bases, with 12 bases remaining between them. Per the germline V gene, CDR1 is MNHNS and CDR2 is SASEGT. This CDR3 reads CASFPAATGELFF. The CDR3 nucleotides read TGTGCCAGCTTCCCGGCGGCGACCGGGGAGCTGTTTTTT.

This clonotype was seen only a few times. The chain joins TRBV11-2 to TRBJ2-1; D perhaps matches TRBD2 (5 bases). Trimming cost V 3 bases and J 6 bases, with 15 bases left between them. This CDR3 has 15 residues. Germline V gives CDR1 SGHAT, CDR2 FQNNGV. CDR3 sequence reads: CASSFTLGERNEQFF. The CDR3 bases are TGTGCCAGCAGCTTTACGCTCGGGGAACGCAATGAGCAGTTCTTC.

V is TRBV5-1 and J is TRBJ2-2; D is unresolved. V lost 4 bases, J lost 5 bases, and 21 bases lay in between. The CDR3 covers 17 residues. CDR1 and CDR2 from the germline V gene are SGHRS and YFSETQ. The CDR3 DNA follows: TGCGCCAGCAGCCCAAGGGCCTCCTCACTGACGACCGGGGAGCTGTTTTTT. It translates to CASSPRASSLTTGELFF.

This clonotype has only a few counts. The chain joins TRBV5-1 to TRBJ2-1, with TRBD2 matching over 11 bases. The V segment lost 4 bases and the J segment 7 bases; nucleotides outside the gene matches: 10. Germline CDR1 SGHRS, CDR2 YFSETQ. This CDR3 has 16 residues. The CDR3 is CASSPSPLAGGNEQFF. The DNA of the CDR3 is TGCGCCAGCAGCCCTAGTCCTTTAGCGGGAGGGAATGAGCAGTTCTTC. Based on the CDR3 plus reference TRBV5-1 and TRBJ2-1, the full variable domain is KAGVTQTPRYLIKTRGQQVTLSCSPISGHRSVSWYQQTPGQGLQFLFEYFSETQRNKGNFPGRFSGRQFSNSRSEMNVSTLELGDSALYLCASSPSPLAGGNEQFFGPGTRLTVL.

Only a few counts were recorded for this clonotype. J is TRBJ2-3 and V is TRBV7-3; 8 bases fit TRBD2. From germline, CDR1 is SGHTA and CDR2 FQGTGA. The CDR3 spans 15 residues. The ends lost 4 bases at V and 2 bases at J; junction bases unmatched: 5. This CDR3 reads CASSWGGRNTDTQYF. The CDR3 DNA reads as TGTGCCAGCAGCTGGGGCGGGAGGAACACAGATACGCAGTATTTT.

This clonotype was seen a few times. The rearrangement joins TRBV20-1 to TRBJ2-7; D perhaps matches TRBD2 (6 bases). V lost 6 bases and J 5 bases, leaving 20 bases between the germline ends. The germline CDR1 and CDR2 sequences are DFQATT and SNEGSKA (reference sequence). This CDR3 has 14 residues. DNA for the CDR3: TGCAGTGCCTCAGAAGTTGTCGGGAGCAACGAGCAGTACTTC. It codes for CSASEVVGSNEQYF.

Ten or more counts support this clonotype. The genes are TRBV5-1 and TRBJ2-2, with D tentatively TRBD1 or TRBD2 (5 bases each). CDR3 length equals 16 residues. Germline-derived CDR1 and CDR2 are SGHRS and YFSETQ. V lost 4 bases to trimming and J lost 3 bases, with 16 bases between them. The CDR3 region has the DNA TGCGCCAGCAGCGCTACACTCGGGACCGACACCGGGGAGCTGTTTTTT. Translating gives CASSATLGTDTGELFF.

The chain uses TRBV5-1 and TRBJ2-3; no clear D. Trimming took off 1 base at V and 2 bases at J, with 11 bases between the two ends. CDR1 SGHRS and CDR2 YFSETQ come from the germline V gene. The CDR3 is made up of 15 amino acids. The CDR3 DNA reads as TGCGCCAGCAGCTTGAGGTGGCCCCACACAGATACGCAGTATTTT. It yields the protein CASSLRWPHTDTQYF.